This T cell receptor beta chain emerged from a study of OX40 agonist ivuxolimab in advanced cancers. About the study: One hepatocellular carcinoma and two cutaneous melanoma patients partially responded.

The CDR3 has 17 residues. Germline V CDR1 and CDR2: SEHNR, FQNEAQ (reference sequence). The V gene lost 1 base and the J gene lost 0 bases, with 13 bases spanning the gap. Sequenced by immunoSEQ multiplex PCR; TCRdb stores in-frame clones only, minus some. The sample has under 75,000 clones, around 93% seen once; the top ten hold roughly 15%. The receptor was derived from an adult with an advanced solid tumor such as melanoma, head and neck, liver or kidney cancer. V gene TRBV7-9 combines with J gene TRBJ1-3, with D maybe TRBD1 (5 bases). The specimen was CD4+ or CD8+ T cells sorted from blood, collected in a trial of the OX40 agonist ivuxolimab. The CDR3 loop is CASSLVLPQGSGNTIYF. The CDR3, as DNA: TGTGCCAGCAGCTTAGTCCTACCTCAGGGCTCTGGAAACACCATATATTTT.